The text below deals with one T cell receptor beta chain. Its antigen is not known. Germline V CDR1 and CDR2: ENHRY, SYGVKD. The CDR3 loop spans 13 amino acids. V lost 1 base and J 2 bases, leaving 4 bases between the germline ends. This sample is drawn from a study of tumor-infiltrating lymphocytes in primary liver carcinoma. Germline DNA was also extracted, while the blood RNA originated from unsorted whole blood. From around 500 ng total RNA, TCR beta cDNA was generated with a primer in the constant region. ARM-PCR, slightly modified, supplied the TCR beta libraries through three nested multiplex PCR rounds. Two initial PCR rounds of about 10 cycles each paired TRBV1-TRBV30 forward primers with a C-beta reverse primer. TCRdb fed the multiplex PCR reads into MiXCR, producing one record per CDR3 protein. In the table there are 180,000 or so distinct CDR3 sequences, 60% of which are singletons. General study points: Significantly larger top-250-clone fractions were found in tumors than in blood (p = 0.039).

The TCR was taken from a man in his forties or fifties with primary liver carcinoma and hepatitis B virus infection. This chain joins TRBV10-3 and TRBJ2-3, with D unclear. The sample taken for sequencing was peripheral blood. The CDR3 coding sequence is TGTGCCATCAGTGAGTTTGTCACAGATACGCAGTATTTT. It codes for CAISEFVTDTQYF.